What follows describes a single TCR beta chain. Its matching antigen is unknown. This sample is part of a study of T cell responses to AZD1222 COVID-19 vaccine. Measured with immunoSEQ multiplex PCR; TCRdb has only the in-frame clones, and not every one. The data hold some 150,000 clones, with approximately 90% observed a single time. Study findings and constraints: With dominance at 160-218 and 743-854, vaccine-associated CD4 TCRs spanned spike.

CDR3 length equals 14 residues. Germline CDR1 reads MDHEN; CDR2 reads SYDVKM. V lost 7 bases and J lost 4, with 14 bases in between. The sequence derives from an adult who received the AZD1222 COVID-19 vaccine. The input for sequencing was peripheral blood, taken 28 days after the second AZD1222 dose. The chain combines TRBV28 with TRBJ1-3, with D tentatively TRBD1 (6 bases). This chain's CDR3 is CASTPGGHGNTIYF. The CDR3 DNA reads as TGTGCCAGCACACCCGGGGGGCACGGAAACACCATATATTTT. Together with reference TRBV28 and TRBJ1-3, the CDR3 gives the full variable domain: DVKVTQSSRYLVKRTGEKVFLECVQDMDHENMFWYRQDPGLGLRLIYFSYDVKMKEKGDIPEGYSVSREKKERFSLILESASTNQTSMYLCASTPGGHGNTIYFGEGSWLTVV.